Listed below are T cell receptor beta chains from one sample, sequenced in a study of patients and donors after allogeneic stem cell transplantation. TCRdb redid the calling of the RT-PCR reads with MiXCR, one entry per CDR3 protein. The sample carries hundreds of thousands of distinct CDR3 sequences, more than 15% recorded once. The sequencing sample was made of blood, either unsorted or a sorted T cell fraction (not recorded which). All receptors come from a human donor who was either an allogeneic HSCT recipient or a stem cell or donor lymphocyte infusion donor (not recorded which). It is not recorded whose cells these are; they may come from a transplant donor. Each CDR3 is given with its conserved first and last residue. The order of the fields is V gene, clone size, CDR3 length, J gene, D gene, CDR3 DNA, CDR3 protein. The D gene is left open where the match is weak. Size values are once, few and many counts, or a class for expanded clones, and some rows have none.

V gene: TRBV5-4; clone size: -; CDR3 length: 15; J gene: TRBJ2-7; D gene: -; CDR3 DNA: TGTGCCAGCAGCTTGGAAGGACGGCAAATCTACGAGCAGTACTTC; CDR3 protein: CASSLEGRQIYEQYF
V gene: TRBV9; clone size: -; CDR3 length: 15; J gene: TRBJ2-5; D gene: -; CDR3 DNA: TGTGCCAGCAGCCCTTTACAGGGGACTCAAGAGACCCAGTACTTC; CDR3 protein: CASSPLQGTQETQYF
V gene: TRBV20-1; clone size: -; CDR3 length: 13; J gene: TRBJ1-5; D gene: -; CDR3 DNA: TGCAGTGCTACCCGGGACGCAAAGCAGCCCCAGCATTTT; CDR3 protein: CSATRDAKQPQHF
V gene: TRBV4-3; clone size: -; CDR3 length: 15; J gene: TRBJ1-2; D gene: -; CDR3 DNA: TGCGCCAGCAGCCAAGCGGTGTGGGGGCAGGATGGCTACACCTTC; CDR3 protein: CASSQAVWGQDGYTF
V gene: TRBV27; clone size: -; CDR3 length: 14; J gene: TRBJ2-1; D gene: -; CDR3 DNA: TGTGCCAGCAGCCGAAAAGGACTCCTCAATGAGCAGTTCTTC; CDR3 protein: CASSRKGLLNEQFF
V gene: TRBV12-3/TRBV12-4; clone size: few; CDR3 length: 14; J gene: TRBJ1-3; D gene: TRBD1; CDR3 DNA: TGTGCCAGCAGCTCAGGGGGTACTGGAAACACCATATATTTT; CDR3 protein: CASSSGGTGNTIYF
V gene: TRBV12-3/TRBV12-4; clone size: many; CDR3 length: 13; J gene: TRBJ1-2; D gene: -; CDR3 DNA: TGTGCCAGCAGTATAACAGGGAACTATGGCTACACCTTC; CDR3 protein: CASSITGNYGYTF
V gene: TRBV7-9; clone size: -; CDR3 length: 16; J gene: TRBJ2-2; D gene: -; CDR3 DNA: TGTGCCAGCAGCTTAGTGCTTCAGAAAAACACCGGGGAGCTGTTTTTT; CDR3 protein: CASSLVLQKNTGELFF
V gene: TRBV18; clone size: -; CDR3 length: 14; J gene: TRBJ1-4; D gene: TRBD1; CDR3 DNA: TGTGCCAGCTCCCTAGGACAGGGGACTGAAAAACTGTTTTTT; CDR3 protein: CASSLGQGTEKLFF
V gene: TRBV12-3/TRBV12-4; clone size: many; CDR3 length: 15; J gene: TRBJ2-3; D gene: TRBD2; CDR3 DNA: TGTGCCAGCACCCCTCTAGCGGGAGGGCCCCGAACGCAGTATTTT; CDR3 protein: CASTPLAGGPRTQYF
V gene: TRBV5-6; clone size: few; CDR3 length: 17; J gene: TRBJ1-2; D gene: -; CDR3 DNA: TGTGCCAGCAGCTTGTATGTACGACAGGAGCGTAACTATGGCTACACCTTC; CDR3 protein: CASSLYVRQERNYGYTF
V gene: TRBV24-1; clone size: few; CDR3 length: 15; J gene: TRBJ2-3; D gene: TRBD2; CDR3 DNA: TGTGCCACCAGTGATCTAGCGGGAGTGTCAGATACGCAGTATTTT; CDR3 protein: CATSDLAGVSDTQYF
V gene: TRBV12-3/TRBV12-4; clone size: -; CDR3 length: 15; J gene: TRBJ2-5; D gene: -; CDR3 DNA: TGTGCCAGCAGTTGGAGGTTGAAGCCTCAAGAGACCCAGTACTTC; CDR3 protein: CASSWRLKPQETQYF
V gene: TRBV5-1; clone size: many; CDR3 length: 14; J gene: TRBJ1-5; D gene: -; CDR3 DNA: TGCGCCAGCAGCTTGGGGGGGGCCAATCAGCCCCAGCATTTT; CDR3 protein: CASSLGGANQPQHF
V gene: TRBV12-3/TRBV12-4; clone size: few; CDR3 length: 15; J gene: TRBJ2-3; D gene: -; CDR3 DNA: TGTGCCAGCAGTTCGACAGAATCTAGCACAGATACGCAGTATTTT; CDR3 protein: CASSSTESSTDTQYF
V gene: TRBV2; clone size: -; CDR3 length: 12; J gene: TRBJ1-1; D gene: -; CDR3 DNA: TGTGCCAGCAGTGAAAGGCCCTTTGAAGCTTTCTTT; CDR3 protein: CASSERPFEAFF